This T cell receptor (beta chain) came from a study of blood T cell repertoires in COVID-19. Study in general: Samples of COVID-19 (acute and convalescent) were obtained from the United States, Italy and Spain. PBMCs, B-cell-depleted T cells, or T cells provided the cDNA or gDNA that made up the material.

The CDR3 is 16 amino acids. The J segment lost 2 bases and the V segment lost 1 base, leaving 5 bases of the junction unmatched. The germline V gene has CDR1 SGHAT and CDR2 FQDESV (reference sequence). In the study's own analysis: For nucleated cells, counts were estimated from reference gene primer amplification. Generated by immunoSEQ multiplex PCR, the TCRdb table keeps only in-frame clones and is missing some. The D gene and trimming were derived from the DNA, and the V and J assignments and clone size from that table. The table lists roughly 100,000 clones, roughly 84% of them singletons. The rearrangement joins TRBV11-1 to TRBJ2-7, with 10 bases lining up with TRBD2. The specimen was peripheral blood. This clonotype originated in a human donor in a cohort sampled during active or convalescent COVID-19. In DNA form, the CDR3 reads TGTGCCAGCAGCTTAGATGGGCTAGCGGGGGCCTACGAGCAGTACTTC. This codes for CASSLDGLAGAYEQYF.